The subject of this entry is one T cell receptor (beta chain). Antigen specificity is unknown. The data stem from a study of shared clonotypes between healthy human individuals. The study, taken as a whole, reports: Generally, naive subsets came out with larger estimated richness than memory subsets. The donor pool, a small one, limited the genetic and exposure-history diversity represented. Clonotypes shared by all four donors outscored non-shared clonotypes in generation probability.

Germline assignment: CDR1 SGHTS and CDR2 YDEGEE. The CDR3 loop spans 20 amino acids. J gave up 3 bases and V 4 bases, and 18 bases lay outside the gene matches. Here immunoSEQ multiplex PCR was the method, and the copy in TCRdb shows in-frame clones only, minus some. The data contain around 700,000 clones, around 92% of them seen just once; the ten biggest clones take up approximately 24%. Cells designated naive CD8 were CD45RO-negative and were positively selected for CCR7, with terminally differentiated effector memory CD45RA+ cells excluded. Healthy adults negative for HIV, lacking recent acute infections or vaccinations, served as donors.

The receptor comes from a man aged 25 to 40 in good health. The chain recombines TRBV5-8 with TRBJ2-5; 13 positions match TRBD2. The sequenced sample was naive CD8+ T cells sorted from blood. For the CDR3, the DNA is TGTGCCAGCAGCCAGAAAATACGGACTAGCGGGAGTCGTATGGAAGAGACCCAGTACTTC. It translates to CASSQKIRTSGSRMEETQYF.